This T cell receptor (beta chain) was sequenced in a study of T cell responses to AZD1222 COVID-19 vaccine. The protocol was immunoSEQ multiplex PCR, while the TCRdb copy is restricted to in-frame clones and leaves out a portion. The sample comprises roughly 95,000 clones, 90% to 95% of which are singletons, and about 3% rests with the top ten. Germline values: CDR1 LGHDT, CDR2 YNNKEL (reference sequence). With V trimmed by 5 bases and J by 6 bases, 8 bases remained unmatched. The CDR3 totals 15 residues. This sample comprised peripheral blood, obtained 28 days after the second AZD1222 dose. The rearrangement joins TRBV3-1 (or the pseudogene TRBV3-2) to TRBJ2-3; 10 bases fit TRBD2. This clonotype was sampled from an adult who received the AZD1222 COVID-19 vaccine. The CDR3 sequence: CASSFLAGASDTQYF. The DNA for the CDR3 is TGTGCCAGCAGCTTCCTAGCGGGGGCCTCCGATACGCAGTATTTT.